This TCR beta chain was sequenced during a study of T-cell memory formation after mild COVID-19 (dated by TCRdb to the early 2020s). About the full investigation: TCR sequence clusters from the two donors were found to be largely donor specific. In a couple of donors, T-cell clones that expanded and contracted after mild COVID-19 were followed by sequencing TCRalpha and TCRbeta repertoires longitudinally. The cohort comprised two young, previously healthy adult volunteers, one female and one male.

The paper's findings and limits, for the study overall: Only two mild cases were covered by the study, and larger cohorts that include severe cases with pre-infection samples were considered necessary. Clones that contracted from day 15 to 85 showed balanced CD4/CD8 phenotypes, whereas a second wave of clones that expanded from day 15 to 37 leaned towards CD4+. SARS-CoV-2 specificity was not confirmed for the second-wave clones peaking on day 37. Some responding clones were found in pre-infection memory, which suggests that pre-existing cross-reactive memory T cells took part in the SARS-CoV-2 response. Contracting CD4+ clones were found mainly in CM and EM memory subsets, while CD8+ clones were enriched in EMRA.

Measured from the cysteine to the phenylalanine, the CDR3 is 15 residues long. This entry keeps only the CDR3 DNA: 45 bases, framed from base 1. V is shortened by 2 bases, J by 3 bases, and the region joining them spans 10 bases. CDR1 and CDR2 were assigned from the germline V gene (reference sequence) as SEHNR and FQNEAQ. Instrument used: Illumina NovaSeq 6000. cDNA libraries for TCRalpha and TCRbeta were prepared by 5'RACE using constant-segment primers, with sample barcodes and unique molecular identifiers added. RNA was extracted from every sample with Trizol reagent. Amplification of the libraries took two PCR steps, and the second step added a second sample barcode plus Illumina TruSeq adapters. Libraries were sequenced on an Illumina NovaSeq with 2 x 150 bp paired-end reads. The original methods were these. Demultiplexing of reads and collapsing into UMI-guided consensus sequences were performed with migec v1.2.7. Using mixcr v2.1.11, UMI consensuses were aligned to TRA and TRB V and J templates and then assembled into clonotypes. A clonotype was counted as expanded or contracted only when both edgeR and NoisET called the clonotype significant, with the noise models trained on biological replicates. For edgeR calls, a false discovery rate-adjusted p below 0.01 and a log2 fold-change threshold of 1 were applied. As an exploratory analysis of dynamics, PCA with hierarchical clustering was applied to max-normalized trajectories of the 1000 most abundant clonotypes. Separately sequenced CD4+ and CD8+ repertoires were used to assign a CD4 or CD8 phenotype to each responding clone. Using fastp trimming at Q25 and MiXCR clonotype assembly, TCRdb reanalyzed the public sequencing data and kept in-frame beta chains. Duplicate CDR3 protein sequences are folded into a single record with the most common DNA and genes. The V and J calls come from TCRdb's annotation, not from the publication. This sample lists around 300,000 distinct CDR3 sequences; roughly an eighth were detected once. The ten largest clones represent 21% of the sample.

Ficoll-Paque density gradient centrifugation was the method used to isolate PBMCs. This clonotype was seen a few times. This clone's antigen is unknown. No base quality information exists; no much larger clone differs at one position. Sequenced: PBMCs or a T cell subset sorted from them (not recorded which). The source is a man younger than 30 who had mild COVID-19 (a few samples of this study predate the infection). The sample titles of this study are shuffled in the database, so cell type and time point are left out; the donor was told from shared clones. This chain joins TRBV7-9 to TRBJ2-2; no D segment can be confidently identified. The nucleotide sequence reads TGTGCCAGCAGCTTAAACCCACAGTACACCGGGGAGCTGTTTTTT. This translates into CASSLNPQYTGELFF.